These T cell receptor beta chains were read from a single sample in a study of shared T cell receptors in the human thymus. Profiling relied on immunoSEQ multiplex PCR, and the TCRdb table lists in-frame clones only, not all of them. The repertoire consists of 500,000 to 850,000 clones, with approximately 89% occurring once and the leading ten covering more than 0.009%. These data were also reused for a study on human thymus T cells.

The material sequenced was thymocytes. The source is a boy younger than two with a congenital heart defect. Each CDR3 is given with its conserved first and last residue. The order of the fields is V gene, D gene, clone size, J gene, CDR3 DNA, CDR3 protein. A D gene is named only where the DNA matches it firmly. Size is stated for part of the rows, as once, few or many counts, or as a class when the clone is expanded.

V gene: TRBV20-1
D gene: -
clone size: few
J gene: TRBJ1-1
CDR3 DNA: TGCAGTGCAACTCGGACACCCAGAGCTTTCTTT
CDR3 protein: CSATRTPRAFF

V gene: TRBV5-4
D gene: TRBD2
clone size: -
J gene: TRBJ2-7
CDR3 DNA: TGTGCCAGCAGCTATACCACTAGCGGCCTTAGGGACGAGCAGTACTTC
CDR3 protein: CASSYTTSGLRDEQYF

V gene: TRBV27
D gene: -
clone size: once
J gene: TRBJ2-7
CDR3 DNA: TGTGCCAGCAGTTCCTACAGGGACGTCGAGGGATCCTACGAGCAGTACTTC
CDR3 protein: CASSSYRDVEGSYEQYF

V gene: TRBV15
D gene: -
clone size: once
J gene: TRBJ1-1
CDR3 DNA: TGTGCCACCAGCAGAGATTTTTCTCCCAGCCGGGGAGGAGCTTTCTTT
CDR3 protein: CATSRDFSPSRGGAFF

V gene: TRBV18
D gene: TRBD1
clone size: -
J gene: TRBJ2-7
CDR3 DNA: TGTGCCAGCTCACGATCGCAGGGGGCCCGATACGAGCAGTACTTC
CDR3 protein: CASSRSQGARYEQYF

V gene: TRBV10-3
D gene: TRBD1
clone size: -
J gene: TRBJ2-3
CDR3 DNA: TGTGCCATCAGGTACCGGGACAGGGGCCCAGATACGCAGTATTTT
CDR3 protein: CAIRYRDRGPDTQYF

V gene: TRBV11-3
D gene: TRBD1
clone size: -
J gene: TRBJ1-5
CDR3 DNA: TGTGCCAGCAGCAACCCGGGACAGGGGGACTATCAGCCCCAGCATTTT
CDR3 protein: CASSNPGQGDYQPQHF

V gene: TRBV6-6
D gene: -
clone size: -
J gene: TRBJ1-2
CDR3 DNA: TGTGCCAGCAGTCCCCTGGACAGAGCTGCCTATGGCTACACCTTC
CDR3 protein: CASSPLDRAAYGYTF

V gene: TRBV28
D gene: -
clone size: once
J gene: TRBJ1-2
CDR3 DNA: TGTGCCAGCAGTGGGGGGTCGCGCACGACTAACTATGGCTACACCTTC
CDR3 protein: CASSGGSRTTNYGYTF

V gene: TRBV14
D gene: -
clone size: -
J gene: TRBJ1-6
CDR3 DNA: TGTGCCAGCAGCCAAGTCCCAGGGCTGAGCTCCTATAATTCACCCCTCCACTTT
CDR3 protein: CASSQVPGLSSYNSPLHF

V gene: TRBV6-1
D gene: -
clone size: -
J gene: TRBJ1-2
CDR3 DNA: TGTGCCAGCAGTGAAGCGGGGGGGTTACATGGCTACACCTTC
CDR3 protein: CASSEAGGLHGYTF

V gene: TRBV19
D gene: -
clone size: -
J gene: TRBJ2-3
CDR3 DNA: TGTGCCAGTAGTATCCGGAAACTAGGTGGGGATACGCAGTATTTT
CDR3 protein: CASSIRKLGGDTQYF

V gene: TRBV14
D gene: TRBD2
clone size: -
J gene: TRBJ2-1
CDR3 DNA: TGTGCCAGCAGCCAAGATAAGCGGGGGCGGCTTAGGGACAATGAGCAGTTCTTC
CDR3 protein: CASSQDKRGRLRDNEQFF

V gene: TRBV4-3
D gene: TRBD2
clone size: -
J gene: TRBJ2-3
CDR3 DNA: TGCGCCAGCAGCCAAGATGAACCTAGCGGGGGCCGCACAGATACGCAGTATTTT
CDR3 protein: CASSQDEPSGGRTDTQYF

V gene: TRBV6-1
D gene: TRBD1
clone size: -
J gene: TRBJ2-7
CDR3 DNA: TGTGCCAGCAGAGCCGGGACAGGTTTTCGGTACGAGCAGTACTTC
CDR3 protein: CASRAGTGFRYEQYF

V gene: TRBV11-2
D gene: TRBD1
clone size: -
J gene: TRBJ1-6
CDR3 DNA: TGTGCCAGCAGCTTCAACAGGGGAATTTCACCCCTCCACTTT
CDR3 protein: CASSFNRGISPLHF

V gene: TRBV29-1
D gene: TRBD1
clone size: -
J gene: TRBJ1-2
CDR3 DNA: TGCAGCGTTTTGGGACAGGAGCCTAAAGTAAACTATGGCTACACCTTC
CDR3 protein: CSVLGQEPKVNYGYTF

V gene: TRBV4-3
D gene: TRBD2
clone size: -
J gene: TRBJ2-2
CDR3 DNA: TGCGCCAGCAGCCAAGAGCGGGGGGGCACCGGGGAGCTGTTTTTT
CDR3 protein: CASSQERGGTGELFF

V gene: TRBV11-2
D gene: -
clone size: -
J gene: TRBJ2-7
CDR3 DNA: TGTGCCAGCAGCTTAGAGTCCCTCCTCCGCTCCTACGAGCAGTACTTC
CDR3 protein: CASSLESLLRSYEQYF

V gene: TRBV5-1
D gene: TRBD1
clone size: -
J gene: TRBJ2-1
CDR3 DNA: TGCGCCAGCAGCTTGGAGTGGTTATGGGACAGGCCCGACAATGAGCAGTTCTTC
CDR3 protein: CASSLEWLWDRPDNEQFF

V gene: TRBV5-1
D gene: -
clone size: -
J gene: TRBJ2-1
CDR3 DNA: TGCGCCAGCAGCTTGGAACGGAATGAGCAGTTCTTC
CDR3 protein: CASSLERNEQFF

V gene: TRBV28
D gene: -
clone size: -
J gene: TRBJ2-3
CDR3 DNA: TGTGCCAGCCACCTGGAGGGTACGCAGTATTTT
CDR3 protein: CASHLEGTQYF

V gene: TRBV2
D gene: TRBD1
clone size: -
J gene: TRBJ2-7
CDR3 DNA: TGTGCCACCAGATCCATCCGCCGACAGGGACCCTACGAGCAGTACTTC
CDR3 protein: CATRSIRRQGPYEQYF

V gene: TRBV21-1
D gene: -
clone size: -
J gene: TRBJ2-5
CDR3 DNA: TGTGCCAGCAGCCGGGAACGGGGGGGAAAAGAGACCCAGTACTTC
CDR3 protein: CASSRERGGKETQYF

V gene: TRBV11-2
D gene: -
clone size: -
J gene: TRBJ1-1
CDR3 DNA: TGTGCCAGCAGCTTTTTGGGAGAGGTGAACACTGAAGCTTTCTTT
CDR3 protein: CASSFLGEVNTEAFF

V gene: TRBV4-1
D gene: TRBD1
clone size: -
J gene: TRBJ2-7
CDR3 DNA: TGCGCCAGCAGCCAGCCAGGACAGGGGGCCTACGAGCAGTACTTC
CDR3 protein: CASSQPGQGAYEQYF

V gene: TRBV5-6
D gene: -
clone size: -
J gene: TRBJ1-5
CDR3 DNA: TGTGCCAGCAGCTTGGGGGCAAAATATAGCAATCAGCCCCAGCATTTT
CDR3 protein: CASSLGAKYSNQPQHF

V gene: TRBV6-5
D gene: -
clone size: -
J gene: TRBJ2-2
CDR3 DNA: TGTGCCAGCAGCCACAGGGCCGCGAACACCGGGGAGCTGTTTTTT
CDR3 protein: CASSHRAANTGELFF

V gene: TRBV7-9
D gene: TRBD1
clone size: -
J gene: TRBJ1-5
CDR3 DNA: TGTGCCAGCAGCTCCTATACAGGACAGGGGGTAATGCCCCAGCATTTT
CDR3 protein: CASSSYTGQGVMPQHF

V gene: TRBV5-4
D gene: TRBD2
clone size: -
J gene: TRBJ2-1
CDR3 DNA: TGTGCCAGCAGCTTGAAAAGCGGGAGTTATCATGAGCAGTTCTTC
CDR3 protein: CASSLKSGSYHEQFF

V gene: TRBV30
D gene: -
clone size: -
J gene: TRBJ2-7
CDR3 DNA: TGTGCCTGGAGTGTACCGCGCGTCGGCTACGAGCAGTACTTC
CDR3 protein: CAWSVPRVGYEQYF

V gene: TRBV10-2
D gene: TRBD1
clone size: -
J gene: TRBJ1-5
CDR3 DNA: TGCGCCAGCAGTGCGGGACAGGCTAATCAGCCCCAGCATTTT
CDR3 protein: CASSAGQANQPQHF

V gene: TRBV7-9
D gene: TRBD2
clone size: -
J gene: TRBJ2-1
CDR3 DNA: TGTGCCAGCAGCCGGGGACTAGCGGGAGGAGGTGAGCAGTTCTTC
CDR3 protein: CASSRGLAGGGEQFF

V gene: TRBV4-3
D gene: -
clone size: -
J gene: TRBJ2-1
CDR3 DNA: TGCGCCAGCAGCCGATACATCCCGAATAGCGTTGAGCAGTTCTTC
CDR3 protein: CASSRYIPNSVEQFF

V gene: TRBV4-1
D gene: TRBD2
clone size: -
J gene: TRBJ2-1
CDR3 DNA: TGCGCCAGCAGCCAAGACAGGCAAGACGCCCCTAGCGGGACTTACAATGAGCAGTTCTTC
CDR3 protein: CASSQDRQDAPSGTYNEQFF

V gene: TRBV11-2
D gene: -
clone size: few
J gene: TRBJ1-6
CDR3 DNA: TGTGCCAGCAGCTTATCCCCAGGGAATTCACCCCTCCACTTT
CDR3 protein: CASSLSPGNSPLHF

V gene: TRBV30
D gene: TRBD2
clone size: few
J gene: TRBJ2-7
CDR3 DNA: TGTGCCTGGAGGGTTAGCGGGAGGCCGGACGAGCAGTACTTC
CDR3 protein: CAWRVSGRPDEQYF

V gene: TRBV14
D gene: TRBD1
clone size: -
J gene: TRBJ2-7
CDR3 DNA: TGTGCCAGCAGCCAAGATTTAAAGGGGGCTGGGGAGCAGTACTTC
CDR3 protein: CASSQDLKGAGEQYF

V gene: TRBV6-5
D gene: -
clone size: -
J gene: TRBJ2-1
CDR3 DNA: TGTGCCAGCAGTTACTCGGGGGACACGAATTACAATGAGCAGTTCTTC
CDR3 protein: CASSYSGDTNYNEQFF

V gene: TRBV5-6
D gene: -
clone size: -
J gene: TRBJ2-4
CDR3 DNA: TGTGCCAGCAGCCCCAGGACAACAGCCAAAAACATTCAGTACTTC
CDR3 protein: CASSPRTTAKNIQYF

V gene: TRBV19
D gene: -
clone size: -
J gene: TRBJ2-2
CDR3 DNA: TGTGCCAGTAGTATCCAGATAAAAACGAACACCGGGGAGCTGTTTTTT
CDR3 protein: CASSIQIKTNTGELFF

V gene: TRBV4-1
D gene: TRBD2
clone size: -
J gene: TRBJ2-5
CDR3 DNA: TGCGCCAGCAGCCAAAAAGAACTAAATCGACTAGCGGCAGAGACCCAGTACTTC
CDR3 protein: CASSQKELNRLAAETQYF

V gene: TRBV14
D gene: TRBD1
clone size: -
J gene: TRBJ2-6
CDR3 DNA: TGTGCCAGCAGCCAAGGACAGGGGGGCTCTGGGGCCAACGTCCTGACTTTC
CDR3 protein: CASSQGQGGSGANVLTF

V gene: TRBV2
D gene: TRBD2
clone size: -
J gene: TRBJ2-2
CDR3 DNA: TGTGCCAGCAGTGATGGGTGGGAGGGCCGGACCGGGGAGCTGTTTTTT
CDR3 protein: CASSDGWEGRTGELFF

V gene: TRBV2
D gene: -
clone size: -
J gene: TRBJ1-5
CDR3 DNA: TGTGCCAGCAGTGAGCGGAGCAATCAGCCCCAGCATTTT
CDR3 protein: CASSERSNQPQHF

V gene: TRBV7-9
D gene: -
clone size: -
J gene: TRBJ2-7
CDR3 DNA: TGTGCCGCTCTGACCCCTGGCGGCTCCTACGAGCAGTACTTC
CDR3 protein: CAALTPGGSYEQYF

V gene: TRBV28
D gene: -
clone size: -
J gene: TRBJ2-3
CDR3 DNA: TGTGCCAGCAGTTTTCAAAGACAGGGGAGGGGTACAGATACGCAGTATTTT
CDR3 protein: CASSFQRQGRGTDTQYF

V gene: TRBV30
D gene: -
clone size: -
J gene: TRBJ1-2
CDR3 DNA: TGTGCCTGGAGTGTCGCGGGGGGTGTAGGTGGCTACACCTTC
CDR3 protein: CAWSVAGGVGGYTF

V gene: TRBV29-1
D gene: -
clone size: few
J gene: TRBJ1-1
CDR3 DNA: TGCAGCGTTGATCCTCGACTGGGGCCTTACATGAACACTGAAGCTTTCTTT
CDR3 protein: CSVDPRLGPYMNTEAFF

V gene: TRBV7-8
D gene: -
clone size: -
J gene: TRBJ1-1
CDR3 DNA: TGTGCCAGCAGCTTAGGTCCGGGTTTACCTGAAGCTTTCTTT
CDR3 protein: CASSLGPGLPEAFF

V gene: TRBV6-7
D gene: TRBD1
clone size: -
J gene: TRBJ1-4
CDR3 DNA: TGTGCCAGCAGTTACCGGCCAGGGACAGGTGAAAAACTGTTTTTT
CDR3 protein: CASSYRPGTGEKLFF

V gene: TRBV28
D gene: TRBD1
clone size: -
J gene: TRBJ2-7
CDR3 DNA: TGTGCCAGCTCCTGGACAGGGGATCCCTACGAGCAGTACTTC
CDR3 protein: CASSWTGDPYEQYF

V gene: TRBV4-2
D gene: -
clone size: -
J gene: TRBJ2-3
CDR3 DNA: TGTGCCAGCAGCCAAGACGGACGGGGGGCTGGCACAGATACGCAGTATTTT
CDR3 protein: CASSQDGRGAGTDTQYF

V gene: TRBV4-3
D gene: TRBD1
clone size: -
J gene: TRBJ2-7
CDR3 DNA: TGCGCCAGCAGCCGAACCGGGACAGGGGACGAGCAGTACTTC
CDR3 protein: CASSRTGTGDEQYF

V gene: TRBV4-3
D gene: -
clone size: -
J gene: TRBJ1-1
CDR3 DNA: TGCGCCAGCAGCCAAGATCATCGGGGGACCACTGAAGCTTTCTTT
CDR3 protein: CASSQDHRGTTEAFF

V gene: TRBV2
D gene: TRBD1
clone size: -
J gene: TRBJ1-1
CDR3 DNA: TGTGCCAGCTGTGGGACAGGGGATCTGGACACTGAAGCTTTCTTT
CDR3 protein: CASCGTGDLDTEAFF

V gene: TRBV4-3
D gene: TRBD1
clone size: once
J gene: TRBJ1-1
CDR3 DNA: TGCGCCAGCAGCCCCTACCGACAGGGCGCTGAAGCTTTCTTT
CDR3 protein: CASSPYRQGAEAFF